One sample yielded the 26 T cell receptor beta chains listed below, sequenced in a study of cytomegalovirus exposure and HLA in healthy donors. Sequenced by immunoSEQ multiplex PCR; TCRdb stores in-frame clones only, minus some. The sample yields 250,000 to 300,000 clones, 80% to 90% seen once. Specimen: PBMCs. Receptors were obtained from a woman aged 18-29 years in good health and CMV-seronegative.

The chain employs TRBV6-1 and TRBJ2-7; TRBD2 agrees at 7 bases. This CDR3 has 15 amino acids. Germline V gene data show CDR1 as MNHNS and CDR2 as SASEGT. J was trimmed by 2 bases and V by 5 bases; bases with no gene match: 9. CDR3 coding DNA: TGTGCCAGCAGTTCGGGGGAGGGGTGGGCCTACGAGCAGTACTTC. This codes for CASSSGEGWAYEQYF.

The V and J genes are TRBV27 and TRBJ1-3; possible D gene TRBD1, 6 bases. The V and J ends lost 5 bases and 8 bases respectively, with 16 bases between them. The CDR3 loop spans 14 amino acids. Per germline, CDR1 MNHEY and CDR2 SMNVEV (reference sequence). Written as DNA, the CDR3 is TGTGCCAGCAGTCCGATGGGGGGGGCGGACACCATATATTTT. Translation: CASSPMGGADTIYF.

This sequence joins TRBV19 and TRBJ1-5; D is ambiguous. CDR1 is LNHDA, CDR2 SQIVND, per germline (reference sequence). The V and J ends lost 5 bases and 4 bases respectively, with 12 bases between them. This CDR3 region has 14 residues. CDR3 in DNA: TGTGCCAGTAGTGTCCCGAGGGTAAATCAGCCCCAGCATTTT. It yields the protein CASSVPRVNQPQHF.

V gene TRBV7-3 combines with J gene TRBJ2-7; 7 nucleotides align to TRBD2. Per germline, CDR1 SGHTA and CDR2 FQGTGA. Losses at the gene ends were 1 base for V and 0 bases for J; bases not matched to a gene: 6. The length of the CDR3 is 16 residues. The CDR3 loop reads CASSLNGGGSSYEQYF. CDR3 DNA sequence: TGTGCCAGCAGCTTAAACGGGGGAGGGTCCTCCTACGAGCAGTACTTC.

The chain has TRBV6-1 and TRBJ1-2; D perhaps matches TRBD1 (5 bases). The CDR3 runs 15 residues. V lost 2 bases and J 2 bases, leaving 12 bases between the germline ends. CDR1 and CDR2 (germline): MNHNS, SASEGT. CDR3 nucleotide sequence: TGTGCCAGCAGTGAAAGGGGCAGGGTAAACTATGGCTACACCTTC. It yields the protein CASSERGRVNYGYTF.

The chain joins TRBV27 to TRBJ2-1, with D maybe TRBD2 (7 bases). Trimming left V 1 base short and J 5 bases short, with 12 bases between. Germline CDR1 reads MNHEY; CDR2 reads SMNVEV (reference sequence). The length of the CDR3 is 15 residues. CDR3: CASSLFAGANNEQFF. For the CDR3, the DNA is TGTGCCAGCAGTTTATTCGCGGGGGCGAACAATGAGCAGTTCTTC.

The CDR3 sequence: CASSEGGDNTEAFF. CDR3 DNA sequence: TGTGCCAGCAGTGAGGGGGGGGACAACACTGAAGCTTTCTTT. The chain employs TRBV6-5 and TRBJ1-1; weak D call: TRBD1 (6 bases). CDR3 length equals 14 residues. Per the germline V gene, CDR1 is MNHEY and CDR2 is SVGAGI. Trimming pared 5 bases from V and 2 bases from J, leaving 12 bases between.

The rearrangement links TRBV11-2 to TRBJ2-3; the D is unclear. The germline CDR1 and CDR2 sequences are SGHAT and FQNNGV. This CDR3 region has 12 residues. Trimming removed 5 bases from V and 1 base from J, with 4 bases in between. CDR3 loop: CASSPGTDTQYF. The CDR3 DNA reads as TGTGCCAGCAGCCCAGGCACAGATACGCAGTATTTT.

This sequence joins TRBV9 and TRBJ2-5; D might be TRBD1 (6 bases). The CDR3 runs 15 residues. CDR1 is SGDLS and CDR2 is YYNGEE in the germline V gene. The V end lost 0 bases, the J end lost 5 bases, and 14 bases lay between the germline ends. CDR3 DNA: TGTGCCAGCAGCGTAGATAGTGGGGGCGCGGAGACCCAGTACTTC. It encodes CASSVDSGGAETQYF.

The V gene is TRBV7-9, the J gene TRBJ2-7; D not certain. The V end was cut by 0 bases, the J end by 6 bases, with 6 bases between. The CDR3 has 12 amino acids. Germline values: CDR1 SEHNR, CDR2 FQNEAQ (reference sequence). CDR3 nucleotide sequence: TGTGCCAGCAGCTTAGCTGGGCGCGAGCAGTACTTC. Amino acid sequence: CASSLAGREQYF.

In its sample, this clone was seen a few times. As DNA, the CDR3 is TGTGCCAGCAGCCCCACTAGAGGGGGCACCGGGGAGCTGTTTTTT. Translating gives CASSPTRGGTGELFF. The chain combines TRBV13 with TRBJ2-2; D might be TRBD1 (6 bases). The CDR3 spans 15 residues. From germline, CDR1 is PRHDT and CDR2 FYEKMQ (reference sequence). Trimming cost V 5 bases and J 4 bases, with 14 bases left between them.

The chain carries TRBV4-1 and TRBJ2-6; D is uncertain. Germline V lookup: CDR1 MGHRA, CDR2 YSYEKL. Trimming pared 4 bases from V and 2 bases from J, leaving 9 bases between. This CDR3 is built from 15 residues. The CDR3 nucleotides are TGCGCCAGCAGCCTCCCCCAGACTGGGGCCAACGTCCTGACTTTC. Amino acids: CASSLPQTGANVLTF.

The genes are TRBV19 and TRBJ1-5; 9 bases align to TRBD1. Losses at the gene ends were 7 bases for V and 6 bases for J; bases not matched to a gene: 7. This CDR3 spans 14 amino acids. CDR1 is LNHDA, CDR2 SQIVND, per germline (reference sequence). CDR3 sequence: CASMGTGTFQPQHF. In DNA, the CDR3 is TGTGCCAGTATGGGGACAGGGACGTTTCAGCCCCAGCATTTT. Drawing the rest from reference TRBV19 and TRBJ1-5, the complete variable domain is DGGITQSPKYLFRKEGQNVTLSCEQNLNHDAMYWYRQDPGQGLRLIYYSQIVNDFQKGDIAEGYSVSREKKESFPLTVTSAQKNPTAFYLCASMGTGTFQPQHFGDGTRLSIL.

V is TRBV7-2 and J is TRBJ2-7, with TRBD1 matching 7 bases. Per the germline V gene, CDR1 is SGHTA and CDR2 is FQGNSA. Trimming removed 0 bases from V and 5 bases from J; junction bases left unmatched: 7. This CDR3 has 15 amino acids. The CDR3 DNA is TGTGCCAGCAGCTTAGCGCCCAGGGGGACCAACGAGCAGTACTTC. Amino acids: CASSLAPRGTNEQYF.

The V call is TRBV7-9, the J call TRBJ1-2, with D maybe TRBD1 (6 bases). The CDR3 is 16 amino acids. Germline values: CDR1 SEHNR, CDR2 FQNEAQ (reference sequence). V was pared by 1 base and J by 3 bases, with 15 bases between. The CDR3 reads CASSLGGAGDYYGYTF. CDR3 nucleotide sequence: TGTGCCAGCAGCTTAGGAGGGGCAGGGGATTACTATGGCTACACCTTC.

The genes are TRBV2 and TRBJ2-3; 8 nucleotides line up with TRBD2. This CDR3 is built from 11 residues. V shed 6 bases, J shed 9 bases, and the junction held 2 bases outside the gene matches. Germline V lookup: CDR1 SNHLY, CDR2 FYNNEI. CDR3 in DNA: TGTGCCAGCAGGGGACTAGAAACGCAGTATTTT. It yields the protein CASRGLETQYF.

V and J are TRBV5-1 and TRBJ2-7; 7 nucleotides align to TRBD1. CDR3 length: 15 residues. The germline V gene encodes CDR1 SGHRS and CDR2 YFSETQ. Losses at the gene ends were 4 bases for V and 3 bases for J; bases not matched to a gene: 10. The CDR3 sequence: CASSPGQAEVYEQYF. CDR3 nucleotide sequence: TGCGCCAGCAGCCCTGGACAGGCAGAGGTCTACGAGCAGTACTTC.

V gene TRBV4-1 combines with J gene TRBJ2-7, with 8 bases identical to TRBD1. V gave up 7 bases and J gave up 3 bases; unmatched junction bases: 11. Germline V CDR1 and CDR2: MGHRA, YSYEKL. The CDR3 covers 15 residues. CDR3 region: CASKPTGTGYYEQYF. In DNA, the CDR3 is TGCGCCAGCAAACCCACCGGGACAGGCTACTACGAGCAGTACTTC.

This rearrangement joins TRBV10-1 to TRBJ2-1, with 9 positions matching TRBD1. The CDR3 length is 13 residues. From germline, CDR1 is WNHNN and CDR2 SYGVQD (reference sequence). V was clipped by 7 bases and J by 9 bases; unmatched bases: 7. The CDR3 DNA is TGCGCCAGCAACAGGGACAGGGTGGGTGAGCAGTTCTTC. Amino acids: CASNRDRVGEQFF.

CDR3 sequence (DNA): TGTGCCAGCAGTGTAGGGTGTGAGACAGGAAATTTCCCGTACCAAGAGACCCAGTACTTC. Amino acid sequence: CASSVGCETGNFPYQETQYF. The rearrangement links TRBV2 to TRBJ2-5; a weak D match, TRBD1 (6 bases). The germline CDR1 and CDR2 sequences are SNHLY and FYNNEI. Trimming took off 4 bases at V and 0 bases at J, with 27 bases between the two ends. This CDR3 is 20 amino acids long.

The chain carries TRBV27 and TRBJ2-6; perhaps TRBD1 as D (6 bases). Germline lookup yields CDR1 MNHEY and CDR2 SMNVEV (reference sequence). V lost 1 base, J lost 1 base, and 20 bases lay in between. The length of the CDR3 is 20 residues. CDR3 loop: CASSLFGLAKGTSGANVLTF. For the CDR3, the DNA is TGTGCCAGCAGTTTATTTGGCCTCGCCAAGGGGACATCTGGGGCCAACGTCCTGACTTTC. The full variable domain, with the rest looked up from reference TRBV27 and TRBJ2-6, is EAQVTQNPRYLITVTGKKLTVTCSQNMNHEYMSWYRQDPGLGLRQIYYSMNVEVTDKGDVPEGYKVSRKEKRNFPLILESPSPNQTSLYFCASSLFGLAKGTSGANVLTFGAGSRLTVL.

The CDR3, as DNA: TGTGCCAGCAGCCCAGGGGGATTCTATGGCTACACCTTC. Amino acids: CASSPGGFYGYTF. The chain combines TRBV7-9 with TRBJ1-2, with TRBD1 identical over 7 bases. The V gene end was trimmed by 5 bases and the J gene end by 4 bases; junction bases not matched to a gene: 4. The germline gives CDR1 SEHNR, CDR2 FQNEAQ (reference sequence). The length of the CDR3 is 13 residues.

This rearrangement joins TRBV28 to TRBJ1-6; TRBD1 might be the D (5 bases). Germline V gene sequence: CDR1 MDHEN, CDR2 SYDVKM. The ends were cut back, 3 bases at V and 7 bases at J, with 10 bases in the middle. This CDR3 spans 14 amino acids. The CDR3 here is CASSLGGVNSPLHF. The CDR3 DNA is TGTGCCAGCAGTTTGGGGGGGGTGAATTCACCCCTCCACTTT. Supplemented by reference TRBV28 and TRBJ1-6, the full variable domain reads DVKVTQSSRYLVKRTGEKVFLECVQDMDHENMFWYRQDPGLGLRLIYFSYDVKMKEKGDIPEGYSVSREKKERFSLILESASTNQTSMYLCASSLGGVNSPLHFGNGTRLTVT.

The chain has TRBV5-4 and TRBJ2-2, with D maybe TRBD1 (7 bases). The length of the CDR3 is 19 residues. Germline lookup yields CDR1 SGHNT and CDR2 YYREEE (reference sequence). Trimming removed 1 base at V and 3 bases at J, with 22 bases between. This CDR3 reads CASSLLLEGAGRYTGELFF. In DNA, the CDR3 is TGTGCCAGCAGCTTGCTTCTCGAGGGGGCAGGGAGGTACACCGGGGAGCTGTTTTTT.

For the CDR3, the DNA is TGTGCCAGCAGAATGACAGGGACGGGAAACTATGGCTACACCTTC. It translates to CASRMTGTGNYGYTF. This rearrangement joins TRBV6-4 to TRBJ1-2; 7 positions agree with TRBD1. Germline V gives CDR1 MRHNA, CDR2 SNTAGT. The CDR3 is made up of 15 amino acids. Trimming cost V 6 bases and J 2 bases; bases outside gene matches: 9.

The chain employs TRBV18 and TRBJ2-6; D unresolved. Trimming took off 0 bases at V and 1 base at J, with 7 bases between the two ends. The CDR3 totals 16 residues. Germline V gene sequence: CDR1 KGHSH, CDR2 LQKENI. CDR3 bases: TGTGCCAGCTCACCACCGAGTCTGTCTGGGGCCAACGTCCTGACTTTC. Protein sequence: CASSPPSLSGANVLTF.